The count of the clone carrying this T cell receptor beta chain is one. Patients in Seattle were enrolled during active infection, then followed longitudinally. This record comes from a study of blood T cell repertoires in COVID-19. For the study at large: The United States, Italy and Spain provided the acute and convalescent COVID-19 samples. PBMCs, B-cell-depleted T cells, or T cells were the source of the cDNA or gDNA that made up the material.

In the study's own analysis: Using reference gene primer amplification, nucleated cell counts were estimated. Sequencing used immunoSEQ multiplex PCR; TCRdb keeps in-frame clones, though not all of them. V and J calls and clone size are given by that table; D and trimming were obtained from the DNA. This sample yields approximately 500,000 clones, of which 85% to 90% are seen a single time; 0.7% to 1% belongs to the top ten. V dropped 5 bases and J dropped 7; count of bases not matched to a gene: 5. The CDR3 is 14 residues long. The material sequenced was peripheral blood. The chain carries TRBV23-1 and TRBJ1-4; 9 bases are shared with TRBD1. TRBV23-1 is flagged as an ORF with uncertain function. The origin of this receptor is a man aged 18 to 30 with COVID-19, enrolled during active disease. The CDR3 loop reads CASSYRGLVEKLFF. CDR3 DNA sequence: TGCGCCAGCAGTTACAGGGGGCTGGTTGAAAAACTGTTTTTT.